The 21 T cell receptor beta chains below were found in one sample sequenced in a study of shared clonotypes between healthy human individuals. The table came from immunoSEQ multiplex PCR; TCRdb's copy has only in-frame clones and leaves some out. This sample has a few hundred thousand clones; approximately 65% occur once, and the top ten carry around 10%. Sequences were obtained from memory CD4+ T cells sorted from blood. Subset given: CD45RA-negative fraction. The receptors here all came from a man aged 25 to 40 in good health.

This clone has only a few counts. The rearrangement links TRBV19 to TRBJ1-5; TRBD1 agrees at 10 bases. V lost 6 bases, J lost 7 bases, and 9 bases stayed unmatched. CDR1 and CDR2 (germline): LNHDA, SQIVND (reference sequence). The CDR3 is 15 amino acids. CDR3 DNA sequence: TGTGCCAGTAGCCAGGGACAGGGGCCTCAGCAGCCCCAGCATTTT. It translates to CASSQGQGPQQPQHF.

V gene TRBV2 combines with J gene TRBJ2-3; 7 bases map to TRBD2. V lost 3 bases and J lost 6; bases outside the gene matches: 12. The CDR3 is made up of 16 amino acids. Germline CDR1 reads SNHLY; CDR2 reads FYNNEI. In DNA form, the CDR3 reads TGTGCCAGCAGTGAGTTTGCGGGAGTAGTCAAGGATACGCAGTATTTT. This sequence encodes CASSEFAGVVKDTQYF.

The chain links TRBV7-8 to TRBJ2-3; 9 nucleotides match TRBD2. In germline, CDR1 is SGHVS, CDR2 FQNEAQ. V shed 4 bases and J 0 bases; nucleotides not matched to a gene: 2. The CDR3 is 15 residues long. CDR3 protein: CASSSSGASTDTQYF. CDR3 sequence (DNA): TGTGCCAGCAGCTCTAGCGGGGCTAGCACAGATACGCAGTATTTT.

Turning to this clone: An end of the junction differs from the germline gene, which may be a read error. This rearrangement joins TRBV7-9 to TRBJ2-1; the match to TRBD2 covers 13 bases. Per the germline V gene, CDR1 is SEHNR and CDR2 is FQNEAQ (reference sequence). The CDR3 sequence is 13 residues long. CDR3 residues: CASSLGTSGSTVF. The CDR3 DNA reads as TGTGCCAGCAGCTTAGGGACTAGCGGGAGTACGGTCTTC.

Regarding this clone: The same CDR3 is also encoded by other DNA sequences in this sample. This sequence joins TRBV20-1 and TRBJ2-7; the D gene is possibly TRBD2 (5 bases). CDR3 length: 11 amino acids. Germline CDR1 and CDR2: DFQATT and SNEGSKA (reference sequence). V lost 3 bases and J 7 bases, leaving 10 bases between the germline ends. The chain's CDR3 is CSARTGYEQYF. As DNA, the CDR3 is TGCAGTGCTAGGACGGGGTATGAGCAGTACTTC.

This sequence joins TRBV7-2 and TRBJ1-1; D uncertain. Germline CDR1 SGHTA, CDR2 FQGNSA. Trimming shortened V by 5 bases and J by 0 bases, and 16 bases separated the two germline ends. This CDR3 spans 16 amino acids. As DNA, the CDR3 is TGTGCCAGCAGCCCGCGTTCTGGAGCAATGAACACTGAAGCTTTCTTT. Residues: CASSPRSGAMNTEAFF.

The V call is TRBV11-2, the J call TRBJ2-1; 8 bases are a match to TRBD2. V was clipped by 5 bases and J by 2 bases; unmatched bases: 11. The CDR3 has 17 residues. Germline V gene data show CDR1 as SGHAT and CDR2 as FQNNGV. The CDR3 coding sequence is TGTGCCAGCAGCCCGGTGGGTAACGGGAGGGCCTACAATGAGCAGTTCTTC. It encodes CASSPVGNGRAYNEQFF.

This rearrangement joins TRBV18 to TRBJ1-1; D remains ambiguous. The germline gives CDR1 KGHSH, CDR2 LQKENI. This CDR3 has 13 amino acids. The V end was cut by 5 bases, the J end by 2 bases, with 9 bases between. The CDR3 coding sequence is TGTGCCAGCTCAGGCGCGGCAAACACTGAAGCTTTCTTT. It is translated as CASSGAANTEAFF.

The chain combines TRBV27 with TRBJ2-7; maybe TRBD2 (6 bases). From germline, CDR1 is MNHEY and CDR2 SMNVEV (reference sequence). There are 16 residues in the CDR3. Between the trimmed V and J ends, which lost 10 bases and 2 bases, there was a span of 24 bases. The CDR3 region is CATLKPAGSGAYEQYF. The CDR3 nucleotides read TGTGCCACCCTAAAGCCGGCGGGTAGCGGCGCCTACGAGCAGTACTTC.

This clone was detected only once. V gene TRBV30 combines with J gene TRBJ2-1, with 9 bases aligning to TRBD2. The V gene end was trimmed by 0 bases and the J gene end by 4 bases; junction bases not matched to a gene: 7. This CDR3 has 16 amino acids. Germline lookup yields CDR1 GTSNPN and CDR2 SVGIG (reference sequence). The CDR3 coding sequence is TGTGCCTGGAGTGTAACCAGCGGGAGGCCATACAATGAGCAGTTCTTC. Amino acid sequence: CAWSVTSGRPYNEQFF.

This clone was detected only a few times. V is TRBV29-1 and J is TRBJ1-1, with D unresolved. Germline V gene lookup returns CDR1 SQVTM and CDR2 ANQGSEA. V was clipped by 7 bases and J by 5 bases, with 14 bases between them. The CDR3 is made up of 12 amino acids. The CDR3 DNA reads as TGCAGCGCTGGAGAGTGGAGAACTGAAGCTTTCTTT. Translated, it gives CSAGEWRTEAFF.

This chain joins TRBV7-6 and TRBJ2-1, with a possible D match to TRBD2 (6 bases). The CDR3 loop spans 15 amino acids. The germline CDR1 and CDR2 sequences are SGHVS and FNYEAQ. V shed 5 bases and J shed 9 bases, with 20 bases lying between them. DNA of the CDR3: TGTGCCAGCAGCCCATTAACAGGAGGGGATGGTGAGCAGTTCTTC. This translates into CASSPLTGGDGEQFF.

The chain employs TRBV18 and TRBJ2-1, with 10 positions matching TRBD2. Germline assignment: CDR1 KGHSH and CDR2 LQKENI. This CDR3 region has 19 residues. V gave up 4 bases and J gave up 3 bases; unmatched junction bases: 15. The CDR3 bases are TGTGCCAGCTCACAGGCTAGCGGGAGTTTCCCCGGAGGCTACAATGAGCAGTTCTTC. Its protein is CASSQASGSFPGGYNEQFF.

This chain connects TRBV7-2 to TRBJ2-7; D unclear. V was cut by 5 bases and J by 0 bases, with 11 bases left in between. The CDR3 spans 14 residues. From germline, CDR1 is SGHTA and CDR2 FQGNSA. The CDR3 nucleotides are TGTGCCAGCAGCCCGGCCATGGGCTCCTACGAGCAGTACTTC. It encodes CASSPAMGSYEQYF. Full variable domain (outside the CDR3, taken from reference TRBV7-2 and TRBJ2-7): GAGVSQSPSNKVTEKGKDVELRCDPISGHTALYWYRQSLGQGLEFLIYFQGNSAPDKSGLPSDRFSAERTGGSVSTLTIQRTQQEDSAVYLCASSPAMGSYEQYFGPGTRLTVT.

In this sample, this clone turned up a few times. The V call is TRBV2, the J call TRBJ1-2; D might be TRBD1 (5 bases). V lost 2 bases and J 6 bases, leaving 13 bases between the germline ends. The CDR3 has 14 amino acids. Germline lookup yields CDR1 SNHLY and CDR2 FYNNEI. CDR3 sequence reads: CASSERGSSHGYTF. Written as DNA, the CDR3 is TGTGCCAGCAGTGAACGGGGGAGTTCGCATGGCTACACCTTC. Full variable domain (outside the CDR3, taken from reference TRBV2 and TRBJ1-2): EPEVTQTPSHQVTQMGQEVILRCVPISNHLYFYWYRQILGQKVEFLVSFYNNEISEKSEIFDDQFSVERPDGSNFTLKIRSTKLEDSAMYFCASSERGSSHGYTFGSGTRLTVV.

This clone was recorded only once. The V and J genes are TRBV25-1 and TRBJ2-7, with 8 positions matching TRBD1. The length of the CDR3 is 13 residues. The germline V gene has CDR1 MGHDK and CDR2 SYGVNS. Trimming removed 2 bases from V and 6 bases from J; junction bases left unmatched: 3. The CDR3 sequence: CASSEVGQGEQYF. The CDR3 DNA is TGTGCCAGCAGTGAAGTTGGACAGGGCGAGCAGTACTTC.

The table lists this clone with a few counts. The V call is TRBV19, the J call TRBJ1-1; 10 nucleotides match TRBD1. V dropped 3 bases and J dropped 2; count of bases not matched to a gene: 3. The CDR3 covers 15 residues. Germline CDR1 LNHDA, CDR2 SQIVND (reference sequence). The chain's CDR3 is CASSIPTGGNTEAFF. CDR3 DNA: TGTGCCAGTAGTATCCCGACAGGGGGCAACACTGAAGCTTTCTTT.

Here the CDR3 reads CASSEGVSTLYQETQYF. CDR3 DNA: TGTGCCAGCAGCGAGGGGGTTTCGACTCTGTACCAAGAGACCCAGTACTTC. V is TRBV2 and J is TRBJ2-5; a weak D match, TRBD1 (6 bases). The CDR3 totals 17 residues. Germline loops: CDR1 SNHLY, CDR2 FYNNEI. The V end lost 6 bases, the J end lost 0 bases, and 20 bases lay between the germline ends.

The CDR3 spells CASRLRDSTYTDTQYF. CDR3 nucleotides: TGTGCCAGCAGACTAAGGGACTCCACATACACAGATACGCAGTATTTT. The chain joins TRBV7-8 to TRBJ2-3; D is possibly TRBD2 (6 bases). Trimming cost V 6 bases and J 2 bases, with 18 bases left between them. Germline lookup yields CDR1 SGHVS and CDR2 FQNEAQ. CDR3 size: 16 residues.

This clone appeared many times. The J gene is TRBJ2-1, the V gene TRBV6-4, with 12 nucleotides matching TRBD2. V lost 0 bases, J lost 6 bases, and 0 bases stayed unmatched. The CDR3 totals 15 residues. Germline V gene lookup returns CDR1 MRHNA and CDR2 SNTAGT. For the CDR3, the DNA is TGTGCCAGCAGTGACTCGACTAGCGGGAGCAATGAGCAGTTCTTC. It specifies CASSDSTSGSNEQFF.

V and J are TRBV7-2 and TRBJ2-5; 8 bases align to TRBD2. Germline V lookup: CDR1 SGHTA, CDR2 FQGNSA. The V segment lost 1 base and the J segment 5 bases; nucleotides outside the gene matches: 6. The CDR3 runs to 15 residues. The CDR3 spells CASSLGSGGAETQYF. The CDR3 DNA reads as TGTGCCAGCAGCTTAGGGTCCGGGGGGGCGGAGACCCAGTACTTC.